This T cell receptor beta chain stems from a study of blood T cell repertoires in COVID-19 (dated by TCRdb to the early 2020s). About the study as a whole: Collaborator samples came from the United States, Italy and Spain and covered acute and convalescent phases of COVID-19. The material from the prospective study consisted of cDNA or gDNA derived from T cells, B-cell-depleted T cells, or PBMCs. Samples were obtained from the ongoing ImmuneRACE study (first 160 participants) and from over 1,000 subjects provided by 6 global collaborators. The repertoires were released in a freely available public database intended as a resource for research on the immune response to SARS-CoV-2. A de-identified subject ID, COVID-19 status, age in years and sex were almost always included in the sample metadata. Where available, HLA class I and class II types were obtained from metadata supplied by the sample provider rather than from assay-based typing. Subjects who had been exposed to COVID-19, were actively infected with it, or had recovered from it provided the deeply sampled blood TCRbeta repertoires that made up the dataset.

As regards this clone: Its antigen is still unknown. No base qualities exist here, and no much larger clone lies one base off it.

Participants in the prospective study were enrolled through a virtual design, were aged 18 to 89 years, and lived in fewer than 30 United States geographic areas. In the prospective study, participants were assigned to cohorts based on the clinical history participants reported in a screening survey and a study questionnaire. ImmuneRACE Cohort 3 recovered participants were defined by two consecutive negative NP/OP PCR tests, healthcare professional clearance, or symptom resolution. Each participant in the prospective study had whole blood, serum and a nasopharyngeal or oropharyngeal swab collected by mobile phlebotomists. Participants in the prospective study had the option to provide additional blood draws and questionnaires over a roughly 2-month period. Before DNA extraction, blood samples from the prospective study were shipped at room temperature or frozen. The immunoSEQ Assay, a bias-controlled multiplex PCR, was used to amplify TCRbeta CDR3 regions from genomic DNA. Per the original workflow: Within the assay, amplification of reference gene primers was used to estimate how many nucleated cells each sample contained. To quantify the absolute abundance of each unique TCRbeta CDR3 rearrangement, sequence reads were collapsed and filtered. For each sample, productive Simpson clonality was calculated by taking the square root of Simpson's diversity index across productive rearrangements. TCRdb obtained this table from immuneACCESS and retained in-frame rearrangements with V and J assigned. These tables miss some clones; where compared with another copy, unresolved V genes account for less than half of the shortfall, and the remainder is unexplained. That table is the source of V, J and clone size, and D and trimming were worked out from the DNA. For this sample there are 150,000 to 200,000 clones; 70% to 90% appear just once. The top ten hold approximately 6% of the sample.

Overall results and qualifications from the work: How much clinical and demographic metadata was included differed by source and by participant, and the metadata was provided uncurated.

For this chain, trimming is 4 bases at the V end and 0 bases at the J end, and the number of junction bases without a gene match is 7. The germline V gene (reference sequence) supplies CDR1 SGHNT and CDR2 YYREEE. There are 15 amino acids in the CDR3, from cysteine to valine inclusive. Only the CDR3 portion is preserved as DNA: 45 bases, with reading frame beginning at the first base. The sequence links TRBV5-4 to TRBJ2-7; TRBD2 agrees with 7 junctional bases. The receptor comes from a man in his forties who had recovered from COVID-19. What was sequenced was PBMCs or T cells enriched from blood (not recorded which). The CDR3 has the sequence CASSPGGGSSYEQYV. The DNA sequence is given as TGTGCCAGCAGCCCTGGGGGGGGGAGCTCCTACGAGCAGTACGTC.